Listed here is a single T cell receptor beta chain. This sample is part of a study of cytomegalovirus exposure and HLA in healthy donors. With V trimmed by 1 base and J by 5 bases, 6 bases remained unmatched. The CDR3 has 15 amino acids. CDR1 SGHNT and CDR2 YYREEE come from the germline V gene (reference sequence). Researchers ran the PCR with 60 Vbeta and 13 Jbeta primers. This table comes from immunoSEQ multiplex PCR, and its TCRdb copy is limited to in-frame clones, with some not included. The sample holds some 190,000 clones, roughly 84% seen once. This chain links TRBV5-4 with TRBJ2-1, with 7 bases fitting TRBD2. Sequenced material: PBMCs. The receptor comes from a boy under 10 years old in good health and CMV-seronegative. The DNA of the CDR3 is TGTGCCAGCAGCTTGTCGGAGCTAGCGGACAATGAGCAGTTCTTC. Encoded protein: CASSLSELADNEQFF. The variable domain in full, completed from reference TRBV5-4 and TRBJ2-1, reads ETGVTQSPTHLIKTRGQQVTLRCSSQSGHNTVSWYQQALGQGPQFIFQYYREEENGRGNFPPRFSGLQFPNYSSELNVNALELDDSALYLCASSLSELADNEQFFGPGTRLTVL.